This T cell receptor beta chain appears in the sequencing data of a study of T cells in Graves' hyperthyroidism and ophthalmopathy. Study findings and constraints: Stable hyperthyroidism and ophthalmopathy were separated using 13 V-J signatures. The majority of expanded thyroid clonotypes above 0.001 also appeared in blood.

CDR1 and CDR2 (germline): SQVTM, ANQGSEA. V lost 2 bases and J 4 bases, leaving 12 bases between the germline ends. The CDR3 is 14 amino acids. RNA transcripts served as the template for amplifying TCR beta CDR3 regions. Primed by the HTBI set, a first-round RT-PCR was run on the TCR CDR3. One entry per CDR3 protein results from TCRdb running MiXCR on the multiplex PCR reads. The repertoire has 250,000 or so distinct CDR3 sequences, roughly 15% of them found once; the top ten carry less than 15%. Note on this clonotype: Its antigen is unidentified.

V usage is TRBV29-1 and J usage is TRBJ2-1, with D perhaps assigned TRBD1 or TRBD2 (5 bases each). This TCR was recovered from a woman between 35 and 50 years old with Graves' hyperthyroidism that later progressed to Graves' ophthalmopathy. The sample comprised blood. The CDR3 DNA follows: TGCAGCGTTGAACTTGGGGGACCGTACAATGAGCAGTTCTTC. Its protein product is CSVELGGPYNEQFF.